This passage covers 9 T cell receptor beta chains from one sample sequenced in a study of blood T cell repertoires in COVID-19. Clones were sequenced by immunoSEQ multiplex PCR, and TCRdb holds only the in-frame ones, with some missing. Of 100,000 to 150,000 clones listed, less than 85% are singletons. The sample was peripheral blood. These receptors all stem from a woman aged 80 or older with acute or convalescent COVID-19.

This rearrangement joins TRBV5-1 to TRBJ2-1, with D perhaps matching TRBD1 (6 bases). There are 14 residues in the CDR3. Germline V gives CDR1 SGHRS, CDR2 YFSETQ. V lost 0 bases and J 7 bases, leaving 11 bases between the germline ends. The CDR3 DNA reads TGCGCCAGCAGCTTGGGAGTAGGGGGTAATGAGCAGTTCTTC. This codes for CASSLGVGGNEQFF.

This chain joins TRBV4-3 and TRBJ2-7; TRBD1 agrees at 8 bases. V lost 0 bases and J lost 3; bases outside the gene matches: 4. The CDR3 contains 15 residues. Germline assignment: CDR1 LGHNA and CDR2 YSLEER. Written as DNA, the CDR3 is TGCGCCAGCAGCCAAGAACCCAGGGGGCTCTACGAGCAGTACTTC. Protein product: CASSQEPRGLYEQYF.

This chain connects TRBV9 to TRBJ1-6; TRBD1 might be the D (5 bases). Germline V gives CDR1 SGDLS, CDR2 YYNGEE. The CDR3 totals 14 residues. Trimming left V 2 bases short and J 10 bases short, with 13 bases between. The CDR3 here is CASSVRREASPLHF. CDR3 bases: TGTGCCAGCAGCGTTCGCAGGGAGGCGTCACCCCTCCACTTT.

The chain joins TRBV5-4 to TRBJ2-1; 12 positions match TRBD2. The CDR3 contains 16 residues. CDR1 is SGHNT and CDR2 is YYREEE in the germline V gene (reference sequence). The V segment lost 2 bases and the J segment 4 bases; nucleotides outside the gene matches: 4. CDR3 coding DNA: TGTGCCAGCAGCTTCCCACTAGCGGGGGGATACAATGAGCAGTTCTTC. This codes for CASSFPLAGGYNEQFF. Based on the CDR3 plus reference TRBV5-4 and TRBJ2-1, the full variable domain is ETGVTQSPTHLIKTRGQQVTLRCSSQSGHNTVSWYQQALGQGPQFIFQYYREEENGRGNFPPRFSGLQFPNYSSELNVNALELDDSALYLCASSFPLAGGYNEQFFGPGTRLTVL.

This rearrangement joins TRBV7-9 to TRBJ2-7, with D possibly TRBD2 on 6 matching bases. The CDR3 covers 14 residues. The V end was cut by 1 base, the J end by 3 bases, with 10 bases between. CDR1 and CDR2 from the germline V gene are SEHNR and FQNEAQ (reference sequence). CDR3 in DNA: TGTGCCAGCAGCTTAGGAGGACTATTCTACGAGCAGTACTTC. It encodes CASSLGGLFYEQYF.

In nucleotides, the CDR3 is TGTGCCAGCAGCCCCGGGGAGGCAAATGAGGAGACCCAGTACTTC. Encoded protein: CASSPGEANEETQYF. The chain carries TRBV6-6 and TRBJ2-5; TRBD2 is a possible D gene (6 bases). The ends were cut back, 6 bases at V and 5 bases at J, with 19 bases in the middle. The CDR3 sequence is 15 residues long. Looked up from germline, CDR1 is MNHNY and CDR2 is SVGAGI (reference sequence).

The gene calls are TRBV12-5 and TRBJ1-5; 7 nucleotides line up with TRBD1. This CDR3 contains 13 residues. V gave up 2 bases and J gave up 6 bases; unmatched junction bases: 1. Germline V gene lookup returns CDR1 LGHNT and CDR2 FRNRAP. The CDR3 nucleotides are TGTGCTAGTGGTTTGCAGGGGGTTCAGCCCCAGCATTTT. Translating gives CASGLQGVQPQHF.

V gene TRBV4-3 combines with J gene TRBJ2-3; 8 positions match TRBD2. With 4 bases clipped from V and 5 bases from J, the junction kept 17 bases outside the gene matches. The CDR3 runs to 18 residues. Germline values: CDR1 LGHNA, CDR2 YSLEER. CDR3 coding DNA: TGCGCCAGCAGCCTACAGGCTTCACGGGGGGGCAGGGTAGATACGCAGTATTTT. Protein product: CASSLQASRGGRVDTQYF.

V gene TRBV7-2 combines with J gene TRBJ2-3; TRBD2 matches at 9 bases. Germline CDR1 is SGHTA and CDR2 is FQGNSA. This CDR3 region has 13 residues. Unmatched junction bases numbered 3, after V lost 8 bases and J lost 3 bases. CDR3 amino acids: CASGAGGTDTQYF. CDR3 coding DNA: TGTGCCAGCGGAGCGGGGGGAACAGATACGCAGTATTTT.